These T cell receptor beta chains were read from a single sample in a study of shared clonotypes between healthy human individuals. Sequencing used immunoSEQ multiplex PCR; TCRdb keeps in-frame clones, though not all of them. The sample carries some 2,400,000 clones, nearly 97% recorded once. The sequencing sample was made of naive CD4+ T cells sorted from blood. The receptors stem from a man aged 18 to 30 in good health. Both conserved end residues are part of each CDR3. A D gene is named only where the DNA matches it firmly. Some rows mark clone size as missing; the rest say once, few, many or name a class of expanded clone.

V gene	J gene	D gene	clone size	CDR3 protein	CDR3 DNA
TRBV28	TRBJ2-2	-	-	CASRGLGLGLAGELFF	TGTGCCAGCAGAGGACTGGGGTTGGGATTGGCCGGGGAGCTGTTTTTT
TRBV30	TRBJ1-2	-	-	CAWSPTLSLAHYGYTF	TGTGCCTGGAGTCCGACCCTGTCCCTAGCCCACTATGGCTACACCTTC
TRBV5-1	TRBJ1-4	-	-	CASSLTVATNEKLFF	TGCGCCAGCAGCCTAACGGTTGCAACTAATGAAAAACTGTTTTTT
TRBV6-5	TRBJ1-1	TRBD1	-	CASSPLDRGYAFF	TGTGCCAGCAGTCCATTGGACAGGGGGTATGCTTTCTTT
TRBV2	TRBJ1-3	TRBD1	-	CASGQAFLSGNTIYF	TGTGCCAGCGGACAGGCCTTTCTCTCTGGAAACACCATATATTTT
TRBV4-1	TRBJ1-1	-	-	CASKGGARDNTEAFF	TGCGCCAGCAAAGGGGGGGCTAGAGACAACACTGAAGCTTTCTTT
TRBV5-1	TRBJ1-3	TRBD1	-	CASSPGQVSGNTIYF	TGCGCCAGCAGCCCCGGACAGGTCTCTGGAAACACCATATATTTT
TRBV28	TRBJ2-7	TRBD1	-	CASSTGGQGPYEQYF	TGTGCCAGCAGTACCGGCGGACAGGGGCCCTACGAGCAGTACTTC
TRBV19	TRBJ2-2	TRBD1	-	CASSITGQVNTGELFF	TGTGCCAGTAGTATTACTGGACAGGTGAACACCGGGGAGCTGTTTTTT
TRBV27	TRBJ2-6	-	-	CASSLRGANVLTF	TGTGCCAGCAGTTTGCGGGGGGCCAACGTCCTGACTTTC
TRBV9	TRBJ1-5	-	-	CASSVEGWGQPQHF	TGTGCCAGCAGCGTAGAAGGGTGGGGGCAGCCCCAGCATTTT
TRBV25-1	TRBJ1-2	-	-	CASNRRAGRRHTF	TGTGCCAGCAACCGACGGGCAGGGAGGCGCCACACCTTC
TRBV5-1	TRBJ2-2	-	-	CASSPGSIGGTGELFF	TGCGCCAGCAGCCCCGGGAGTATCGGCGGGACCGGGGAGCTGTTTTTT
TRBV5-1	TRBJ2-7	TRBD2	-	CASSLDYSGGAQSEQYF	TGCGCCAGCAGCTTGGACTATAGCGGGGGGGCTCAAAGCGAGCAGTACTTC
TRBV2	TRBJ1-2	-	-	CASSEAVGIYYGYTF	TGTGCCAGCAGTGAAGCGGTGGGCATCTACTATGGCTACACCTTC
TRBV5-1	TRBJ2-7	TRBD1	-	CASSGTGGRGLSYEQYF	TGCGCCAGTTCCGGGACAGGGGGCCGAGGTTTATCCTACGAGCAGTACTTC
TRBV5-4	TRBJ2-7	TRBD2	-	CASSLTSGTYEQYF	TGTGCCAGCAGCTTGACTAGCGGCACCTACGAGCAGTACTTC
TRBV28	TRBJ1-2	-	-	CASSLIVGYGYTF	TGTGCCAGCAGTTTAATTGTGGGCTATGGCTACACCTTC
TRBV10-3	TRBJ2-6	-	-	CAIRNEGQGEPGANVLTF	TGTGCCATCAGGAACGAGGGGCAGGGTGAGCCTGGGGCCAACGTCCTGACTTTC
TRBV6-1	TRBJ2-1	-	-	CASSETLRGNEQFF	TGTGCCAGCAGTGAAACGCTTAGGGGCAATGAGCAGTTCTTC
TRBV7-2	TRBJ2-7	TRBD1	-	CASSLLGTGAYEQYF	TGTGCCAGCAGCCTCCTCGGGACAGGGGCGTACGAGCAGTACTTC
TRBV2	TRBJ2-5	TRBD2	-	CASSFGLEETQYF	TGTGCCAGCAGTTTCGGACTAGAAGAGACCCAGTACTTC
TRBV4-3	TRBJ2-3	-	-	CASSQEGGRGDTQYF	TGCGCCAGCAGCCAAGAGGGCGGAAGGGGGGATACGCAGTATTTT
TRBV4-1	TRBJ1-1	-	-	CASSHPGKNTEAFF	TGCGCCAGCAGCCACCCGGGAAAGAACACTGAAGCTTTCTTT
TRBV7-9	TRBJ2-1	-	-	CASSLGTSGPSNEQFF	TGTGCCAGCAGCTTAGGGACGAGCGGGCCTTCCAATGAGCAGTTCTTC
TRBV10-3	TRBJ2-3	TRBD2	-	CAISPGGDTQYF	TGTGCCATCAGCCCGGGGGGAGATACGCAGTATTTT
TRBV9	TRBJ1-4	-	once	CASSASRGATNEKLFF	TGTGCCAGCAGCGCCTCAAGGGGCGCAACTAATGAAAAACTGTTTTTT